Each of the 32 T cell receptor beta chains below was sequenced from the same sample in a study of T-cell reconstitution after alpha-beta-depleted transplantation in children. Using unique molecular identifiers, the investigators prepared the TCRbeta library. TCRdb re-analysed the PCR reads in MiXCR, keeping a single row per CDR3 protein. This sample has over 150,000 distinct CDR3 sequences, with around 10% found just once. Sequencing was performed on PBMCs, taken before TCRalphabeta/CD19-depleted stem cell transplant. These receptors were collected from a boy aged 2 to 10 with acute myeloid leukemia, due to receive a stem cell transplant.

This clonotype was seen a handful of times. The chain employs TRBV12-5 and TRBJ2-1, with 15 bases identical to TRBD2. Germline V lookup: CDR1 LGHNT, CDR2 FRNRAP. V was clipped by 5 bases and J by 7 bases; unmatched bases: 3. This CDR3 comprises 15 residues. The CDR3 protein is CASGPGLAGGNEQFF. The CDR3 nucleotides are TGTGCTAGTGGTCCAGGACTAGCGGGAGGGAATGAGCAGTTCTTC.

This clonotype was seen repeatedly, ten times or more. The rearrangement joins TRBV7-8 to TRBJ2-7; 7 bases align to TRBD1. Germline values: CDR1 SGHVS, CDR2 FQNEAQ. With V trimmed by 5 bases and J by 4 bases, 5 bases remained unmatched. The CDR3 is 13 residues long. The CDR3 loop is CASSTRTGYEQYF. The CDR3 nucleotides are TGTGCCAGCAGCACCAGGACAGGATACGAGCAGTACTTC.

In this sample, this clonotype turned up many times. The genes are TRBV4-1 and TRBJ2-3; 10 nucleotides match TRBD1. V was clipped by 0 bases and J by 6 bases; unmatched bases: 12. The CDR3 loop spans 18 amino acids. Germline CDR1 MGHRA, CDR2 YSYEKL. CDR3 region: CASSQDGSGTGDADTQYF. In nucleotides, the CDR3 is TGCGCCAGCAGCCAAGATGGCTCCGGGACAGGGGATGCGGATACGCAGTATTTT.

The chain combines TRBV30 with TRBJ1-1; D is possibly TRBD1 (5 bases). V lost 1 base, J lost 1 base, and 13 bases lay in between. The germline V gene encodes CDR1 GTSNPN and CDR2 SVGIG (reference sequence). CDR3 length equals 15 residues. The chain's CDR3 is CAWSAGGGRNTEAFF. The DNA of the CDR3 is TGTGCCTGGAGTGCGGGGGGGGGGAGGAACACTGAAGCTTTCTTT.

The table lists this clonotype with many counts. The chain has TRBV20-1 and TRBJ1-5, with 8 bases fitting TRBD1. Trimming removed 6 bases from V and 7 bases from J; junction bases left unmatched: 14. Germline V gene data show CDR1 as DFQATT and CDR2 as SNEGSKA (reference sequence). This CDR3 region has 15 residues. The CDR3 bases are TGCAGTGCCCGCTACCAGGACAGGGTCGGACAGCCCCAGCATTTT. Translated: CSARYQDRVGQPQHF.

V usage is TRBV11-2 and J usage is TRBJ2-7, with 7 bases matching TRBD2. CDR1 and CDR2 (germline): SGHAT, FQNNGV. With 6 bases clipped from V and 2 bases from J, the junction kept 4 bases outside the gene matches. The CDR3 has 13 amino acids. CDR3 DNA: TGTGCCAGCAGACGACTAGCAACCTACGAGCAGTACTTC. Amino acid sequence: CASRRLATYEQYF.

This clonotype showed up many times. The chain couples TRBV15 to TRBJ1-1, with 7 bases fitting TRBD1. From germline, CDR1 is LNHNV and CDR2 YYDKDF (reference sequence). The CDR3 contains 12 residues. V dropped 3 bases and J dropped 8; count of bases not matched to a gene: 3. CDR3: CATSSGTEEAFF. The DNA for the CDR3 is TGTGCCACCAGCAGCGGGACAGAAGAAGCTTTCTTT.

This clonotype has a count of ten or more. V gene TRBV11-2 combines with J gene TRBJ2-1; no clear D gene. Germline CDR1 and CDR2: SGHAT and FQNNGV. CDR3 size: 14 residues. The germline V and J ends were trimmed by 5 bases and 7 bases, with 15 bases remaining between them. The CDR3 DNA reads TGTGCCAGCAGCCCTTCCCGGTGGCGGAATGAGCAGTTCTTC. Amino acids: CASSPSRWRNEQFF.

This clonotype was counted many times. V and J are TRBV7-3 and TRBJ2-5; D assignment may be TRBD1 or TRBD2 (5 bases each). Trimming removed 5 bases at V and 6 bases at J, with 16 bases between. The CDR3 consists of 14 residues. Germline V gene sequence: CDR1 SGHTA, CDR2 FQGTGA. The CDR3 DNA reads TGTGCCAGCAGCCTCGATCGGCAGGGACAGACCCAGTACTTC. It yields the protein CASSLDRQGQTQYF.

The chain recombines TRBV15 with TRBJ2-2; 7 bases agree with TRBD1. Germline assignment: CDR1 LNHNV and CDR2 YYDKDF (reference sequence). The CDR3 is made up of 15 amino acids. V was pared by 1 base and J by 6 bases, with 5 bases of the junction left unmatched. The CDR3 DNA sequence: TGTGCCACCAGCAGAGCAAACGACAGGGCCGGGGAGCTGTTTTTT. Its translation: CATSRANDRAGELFF.

At least ten counts were recorded for this clonotype. The V call is TRBV19, the J call TRBJ1-5; the D gene is possibly TRBD1 (5 bases). V shed 7 bases and J shed 4 bases, with 11 bases lying between them. The CDR3 is 13 amino acids. CDR1 LNHDA and CDR2 SQIVND come from the germline V gene (reference sequence). CDR3 residues: CASTQVRNQPQHF. In DNA, the CDR3 is TGTGCCAGTACACAGGTGAGGAATCAGCCCCAGCATTTT.

This clonotype has at least ten counts. The CDR3 sequence: CSAYVGSDTQYF. CDR3 coding DNA: TGCAGTGCCTACGTAGGGTCAGATACGCAGTATTTT. The genes are TRBV20-1 and TRBJ2-3, with D unclear. Trimming shortened V by 6 bases and J by 4 bases, and 11 bases separated the two germline ends. This CDR3 has 12 amino acids. The germline CDR1 and CDR2 sequences are DFQATT and SNEGSKA (reference sequence).

This clonotype occurred many times. The chain uses TRBV18 and TRBJ2-4, with 8 nucleotides matching TRBD1. This CDR3 is built from 17 residues. With V trimmed by 0 bases and J by 0 bases, 4 bases remained unmatched. The germline gives CDR1 KGHSH, CDR2 LQKENI. The CDR3 DNA is TGTGCCAGCTCACCACCGAGACAGGGGATAGCCAAAAACATTCAGTACTTC. Its protein product is CASSPPRQGIAKNIQYF.

The V call is TRBV7-6, the J call TRBJ2-3; maybe TRBD1 (6 bases). Per germline, CDR1 SGHVS and CDR2 FNYEAQ. The CDR3 is 16 residues long. V was trimmed by 5 bases and J by 2 bases, leaving 17 bases between them. CDR3 loop: CASSGVGRGDTDTQYF. CDR3 bases: TGTGCCAGCAGCGGAGTGGGCAGGGGAGACACAGATACGCAGTATTTT.

This clonotype was recorded once. Being one base from a much bigger clone, this may be a read error. The rearrangement uses TRBV5-1 and TRBJ2-1; perhaps TRBD2 as D (5 bases). Between the trimmed V and J ends, which lost 3 bases and 1 base, there was a span of 8 bases. This CDR3 is built from 14 residues. Germline values: CDR1 SGHRS, CDR2 YFSETQ. The chain's CDR3 is CASSCGESYNEQFF. In DNA, the CDR3 is TGCGCCAGCAGCTGTGGGGAGTCCTACAATGAGCAGTTCTTC.

This clonotype was found many times. The chain combines TRBV20-1 with TRBJ2-1; possibly TRBD1 for D (6 bases). The CDR3 runs 14 residues. Trimming pared 7 bases from V and 1 base from J, leaving 14 bases between. Germline CDR1 and CDR2: DFQATT and SNEGSKA (reference sequence). CDR3 amino acids: CSGAMDSSYNEQFF. The CDR3 nucleotides read TGCAGTGGAGCGATGGACAGTTCCTACAATGAGCAGTTCTTC.

This clonotype was observed at least ten times. CDR3 sequence: CATSRDPFSGANVLTF. CDR3 nucleotide sequence: TGTGCCACCAGCAGGGACCCCTTCTCTGGGGCCAACGTCCTGACTTTC. The chain joins TRBV15 to TRBJ2-6; D is uncertain. This CDR3 contains 16 residues. Trimming took off 3 bases at V and 0 bases at J, with 9 bases between the two ends. CDR1 LNHNV and CDR2 YYDKDF come from the germline V gene (reference sequence).

This clonotype was detected many times. The rearrangement uses TRBV9 and TRBJ2-2, with 9 bases that match TRBD2. Germline values: CDR1 SGDLS, CDR2 YYNGEE. Trimming at V came to 4 bases and at J to 5 bases, leaving 12 bases not matched to a gene. The CDR3 is 17 amino acids. CDR3 sequence reads: CASSPRSGGPWTGELFF. The CDR3 nucleotides read TGTGCCAGCAGCCCGAGAAGCGGGGGGCCGTGGACCGGGGAGCTGTTTTTT.

There are many counts of this clonotype. This chain uses TRBV5-5 with TRBJ1-1; D not certain. Looked up from germline, CDR1 is SGHKS and CDR2 is YYEKEE (reference sequence). V lost 4 bases to trimming and J lost 1 base, with 8 bases between them. The CDR3 loop spans 13 amino acids. The CDR3 bases are TGTGCCAGCAGCCCCTATTGGAACACTGAAGCTTTCTTT. This encodes CASSPYWNTEAFF.

This clonotype has ten or more counts. The V gene is TRBV12-3 or TRBV12-4, the J gene TRBJ1-2; D possibly corresponds to TRBD1 (6 bases). The V gene lost 7 bases and the J gene lost 5 bases, with 17 bases spanning the gap. The CDR3 extends over 14 amino acids. The CDR3 region has the DNA TGTGCCAGCACTCAAGGGGGAGGGAATTATGGCTACACCTTC. Amino acid sequence: CASTQGGGNYGYTF.

The table lists this clonotype with many counts. The rearrangement uses TRBV29-1 and TRBJ2-4; D call uncertain. Per the germline V gene, CDR1 is SQVTM and CDR2 is ANQGSEA. The ends were cut back, 4 bases at V and 0 bases at J, with 4 bases in the middle. The CDR3 totals 12 residues. This CDR3 reads CSVGAAKNIQYF. The CDR3 coding sequence is TGCAGCGTTGGGGCAGCCAAAAACATTCAGTACTTC.

This clonotype has a count of ten or more. The rearrangement joins TRBV12-3 or TRBV12-4 to TRBJ1-6; tentatively, D is TRBD1 (5 bases). Trimming removed 5 bases at V and 0 bases at J, with 11 bases between. The CDR3 has 16 residues. The CDR3 DNA sequence: TGTGCCAGCAGTCCCTGCGGGGGCTCCTATAATTCACCCCTCCACTTT. It is translated as CASSPCGGSYNSPLHF.

This clonotype was detected ten times or more. The genes are TRBV28 and TRBJ2-7, with D maybe TRBD1 (5 bases). In germline, CDR1 is MDHEN, CDR2 SYDVKM. The CDR3 is 14 amino acids. With 2 bases removed from V and 2 bases from J, the gap between germline ends came to 10 bases. The CDR3 DNA sequence: TGTGCCAGCAGTTTAGCCAGGGTGACCTACGAGCAGTACTTC. It codes for CASSLARVTYEQYF.

CDR3 nucleotides: TGTGCCAGCAAGGCCGGATACACTGAAGCTTTCTTT. This gives the protein CASKAGYTEAFF. The chain employs TRBV2 and TRBJ1-1; D call uncertain. CDR3 length: 12 amino acids. V shed 7 bases and J shed 3 bases, with 9 bases lying between them. The germline V gene has CDR1 SNHLY and CDR2 FYNNEI.

The chain recombines TRBV5-4 with TRBJ1-2; 8 positions match TRBD1. The CDR3 is made up of 15 amino acids. Trimming removed 0 bases from V and 3 bases from J; junction bases left unmatched: 4. Looked up from germline, CDR1 is SGHNT and CDR2 is YYREEE (reference sequence). This CDR3 reads CASSLGQGAYYGYTF. The CDR3 nucleotides are TGTGCCAGCAGCTTGGGTCAGGGGGCTTACTATGGCTACACCTTC.

There are many counts of this clonotype. The chain couples TRBV5-5 to TRBJ2-7; D tentatively reads TRBD1 or TRBD2 (5 bases each). V lost 4 bases and J 3 bases, leaving 11 bases between the germline ends. The CDR3 extends over 13 amino acids. Germline-derived CDR1 and CDR2 are SGHKS and YYEKEE (reference sequence). The CDR3 here is CASSLQGRYEQYV. Here the CDR3 DNA reads TGTGCCAGCAGCCTTCAGGGACGCTACGAGCAGTACGTC.

This clonotype showed up many times. The chain recombines TRBV11-1 with TRBJ2-3; perhaps TRBD2 as D (6 bases). Germline loops: CDR1 SGHAT, CDR2 FQDESV (reference sequence). Trimming removed 1 base at V and 6 bases at J, with 14 bases between. The CDR3 has 15 amino acids. The CDR3: CASSLDGGNGDTQYF. The CDR3 bases are TGTGCCAGCAGCTTAGACGGCGGGAACGGGGATACGCAGTATTTT.

This clonotype was picked up many times. The V and J genes are TRBV6-2 or TRBV6-3 and TRBJ2-4, with 8 nucleotides matching TRBD1. Per germline, CDR1 MNHEY and CDR2 SVGEGT. The CDR3 loop spans 18 amino acids. V dropped 2 bases and J dropped 10; count of bases not matched to a gene: 19. CDR3 DNA: TGTGCCAGCAGTTACCCTCCGGGGGACAGGTTGTTTTCATGGATTCAGTACTTC. It codes for CASSYPPGDRLFSWIQYF.

Ten or more counts support this clonotype. This chain joins TRBV2 and TRBJ2-1, with 10 bases lining up with TRBD2. Germline loops: CDR1 SNHLY, CDR2 FYNNEI. The ends lost 5 bases at V and 7 bases at J; junction bases unmatched: 8. The CDR3 length is 15 residues. The CDR3 DNA follows: TGTGCCAGCAGTAGGACTAGCGGTTTCGTTAATGAGCAGTTCTTC. Translation gives CASSRTSGFVNEQFF. The entire variable domain, with the rest obtained from reference TRBV2 and TRBJ2-1, is as follows: EPEVTQTPSHQVTQMGQEVILRCVPISNHLYFYWYRQILGQKVEFLVSFYNNEISEKSEIFDDQFSVERPDGSNFTLKIRSTKLEDSAMYFCASSRTSGFVNEQFFGPGTRLTVL.

As to this clonotype: A much larger clonotype is one base distant, so this may be a read error. This rearrangement joins TRBV10-1 to TRBJ2-1, with D unresolved. Between the trimmed V and J ends, which lost 0 bases and 14 bases, there was a span of 17 bases. The germline gives CDR1 WNHNN, CDR2 SYGVQD (reference sequence). This CDR3 spans 14 amino acids. The CDR3 nucleotides read TGCGCCAGCAGTGAGTCGAGCAAACGGGCCGAGGAGTTCTTC. This gives the protein CASSESSKRAEEFF.

This clonotype has at least ten counts. The chain combines TRBV7-2 with TRBJ1-1; possibly TRBD1 for D (5 bases). The germline V and J ends were trimmed by 5 bases and 3 bases, with 13 bases remaining between them. This CDR3 is built from 14 residues. Germline values: CDR1 SGHTA, CDR2 FQGNSA. Written as DNA, the CDR3 is TGTGCCAGCAGCCACAGACAGTCTTACACTGAAGCTTTCTTT. Translated: CASSHRQSYTEAFF.

This clonotype was observed at least ten times. This chain connects TRBV10-3 to TRBJ2-7, with 7 positions matching TRBD2. CDR1 and CDR2 (germline): ENHRY, SYGVKD. The CDR3 length is 13 residues. V shed 5 bases, J shed 3 bases, and the junction held 4 bases outside the gene matches. Written as DNA, the CDR3 is TGTGCCATCAGTCTCCAGCGGGGCTACGAGCAGTACGTC. Protein sequence: CAISLQRGYEQYV.